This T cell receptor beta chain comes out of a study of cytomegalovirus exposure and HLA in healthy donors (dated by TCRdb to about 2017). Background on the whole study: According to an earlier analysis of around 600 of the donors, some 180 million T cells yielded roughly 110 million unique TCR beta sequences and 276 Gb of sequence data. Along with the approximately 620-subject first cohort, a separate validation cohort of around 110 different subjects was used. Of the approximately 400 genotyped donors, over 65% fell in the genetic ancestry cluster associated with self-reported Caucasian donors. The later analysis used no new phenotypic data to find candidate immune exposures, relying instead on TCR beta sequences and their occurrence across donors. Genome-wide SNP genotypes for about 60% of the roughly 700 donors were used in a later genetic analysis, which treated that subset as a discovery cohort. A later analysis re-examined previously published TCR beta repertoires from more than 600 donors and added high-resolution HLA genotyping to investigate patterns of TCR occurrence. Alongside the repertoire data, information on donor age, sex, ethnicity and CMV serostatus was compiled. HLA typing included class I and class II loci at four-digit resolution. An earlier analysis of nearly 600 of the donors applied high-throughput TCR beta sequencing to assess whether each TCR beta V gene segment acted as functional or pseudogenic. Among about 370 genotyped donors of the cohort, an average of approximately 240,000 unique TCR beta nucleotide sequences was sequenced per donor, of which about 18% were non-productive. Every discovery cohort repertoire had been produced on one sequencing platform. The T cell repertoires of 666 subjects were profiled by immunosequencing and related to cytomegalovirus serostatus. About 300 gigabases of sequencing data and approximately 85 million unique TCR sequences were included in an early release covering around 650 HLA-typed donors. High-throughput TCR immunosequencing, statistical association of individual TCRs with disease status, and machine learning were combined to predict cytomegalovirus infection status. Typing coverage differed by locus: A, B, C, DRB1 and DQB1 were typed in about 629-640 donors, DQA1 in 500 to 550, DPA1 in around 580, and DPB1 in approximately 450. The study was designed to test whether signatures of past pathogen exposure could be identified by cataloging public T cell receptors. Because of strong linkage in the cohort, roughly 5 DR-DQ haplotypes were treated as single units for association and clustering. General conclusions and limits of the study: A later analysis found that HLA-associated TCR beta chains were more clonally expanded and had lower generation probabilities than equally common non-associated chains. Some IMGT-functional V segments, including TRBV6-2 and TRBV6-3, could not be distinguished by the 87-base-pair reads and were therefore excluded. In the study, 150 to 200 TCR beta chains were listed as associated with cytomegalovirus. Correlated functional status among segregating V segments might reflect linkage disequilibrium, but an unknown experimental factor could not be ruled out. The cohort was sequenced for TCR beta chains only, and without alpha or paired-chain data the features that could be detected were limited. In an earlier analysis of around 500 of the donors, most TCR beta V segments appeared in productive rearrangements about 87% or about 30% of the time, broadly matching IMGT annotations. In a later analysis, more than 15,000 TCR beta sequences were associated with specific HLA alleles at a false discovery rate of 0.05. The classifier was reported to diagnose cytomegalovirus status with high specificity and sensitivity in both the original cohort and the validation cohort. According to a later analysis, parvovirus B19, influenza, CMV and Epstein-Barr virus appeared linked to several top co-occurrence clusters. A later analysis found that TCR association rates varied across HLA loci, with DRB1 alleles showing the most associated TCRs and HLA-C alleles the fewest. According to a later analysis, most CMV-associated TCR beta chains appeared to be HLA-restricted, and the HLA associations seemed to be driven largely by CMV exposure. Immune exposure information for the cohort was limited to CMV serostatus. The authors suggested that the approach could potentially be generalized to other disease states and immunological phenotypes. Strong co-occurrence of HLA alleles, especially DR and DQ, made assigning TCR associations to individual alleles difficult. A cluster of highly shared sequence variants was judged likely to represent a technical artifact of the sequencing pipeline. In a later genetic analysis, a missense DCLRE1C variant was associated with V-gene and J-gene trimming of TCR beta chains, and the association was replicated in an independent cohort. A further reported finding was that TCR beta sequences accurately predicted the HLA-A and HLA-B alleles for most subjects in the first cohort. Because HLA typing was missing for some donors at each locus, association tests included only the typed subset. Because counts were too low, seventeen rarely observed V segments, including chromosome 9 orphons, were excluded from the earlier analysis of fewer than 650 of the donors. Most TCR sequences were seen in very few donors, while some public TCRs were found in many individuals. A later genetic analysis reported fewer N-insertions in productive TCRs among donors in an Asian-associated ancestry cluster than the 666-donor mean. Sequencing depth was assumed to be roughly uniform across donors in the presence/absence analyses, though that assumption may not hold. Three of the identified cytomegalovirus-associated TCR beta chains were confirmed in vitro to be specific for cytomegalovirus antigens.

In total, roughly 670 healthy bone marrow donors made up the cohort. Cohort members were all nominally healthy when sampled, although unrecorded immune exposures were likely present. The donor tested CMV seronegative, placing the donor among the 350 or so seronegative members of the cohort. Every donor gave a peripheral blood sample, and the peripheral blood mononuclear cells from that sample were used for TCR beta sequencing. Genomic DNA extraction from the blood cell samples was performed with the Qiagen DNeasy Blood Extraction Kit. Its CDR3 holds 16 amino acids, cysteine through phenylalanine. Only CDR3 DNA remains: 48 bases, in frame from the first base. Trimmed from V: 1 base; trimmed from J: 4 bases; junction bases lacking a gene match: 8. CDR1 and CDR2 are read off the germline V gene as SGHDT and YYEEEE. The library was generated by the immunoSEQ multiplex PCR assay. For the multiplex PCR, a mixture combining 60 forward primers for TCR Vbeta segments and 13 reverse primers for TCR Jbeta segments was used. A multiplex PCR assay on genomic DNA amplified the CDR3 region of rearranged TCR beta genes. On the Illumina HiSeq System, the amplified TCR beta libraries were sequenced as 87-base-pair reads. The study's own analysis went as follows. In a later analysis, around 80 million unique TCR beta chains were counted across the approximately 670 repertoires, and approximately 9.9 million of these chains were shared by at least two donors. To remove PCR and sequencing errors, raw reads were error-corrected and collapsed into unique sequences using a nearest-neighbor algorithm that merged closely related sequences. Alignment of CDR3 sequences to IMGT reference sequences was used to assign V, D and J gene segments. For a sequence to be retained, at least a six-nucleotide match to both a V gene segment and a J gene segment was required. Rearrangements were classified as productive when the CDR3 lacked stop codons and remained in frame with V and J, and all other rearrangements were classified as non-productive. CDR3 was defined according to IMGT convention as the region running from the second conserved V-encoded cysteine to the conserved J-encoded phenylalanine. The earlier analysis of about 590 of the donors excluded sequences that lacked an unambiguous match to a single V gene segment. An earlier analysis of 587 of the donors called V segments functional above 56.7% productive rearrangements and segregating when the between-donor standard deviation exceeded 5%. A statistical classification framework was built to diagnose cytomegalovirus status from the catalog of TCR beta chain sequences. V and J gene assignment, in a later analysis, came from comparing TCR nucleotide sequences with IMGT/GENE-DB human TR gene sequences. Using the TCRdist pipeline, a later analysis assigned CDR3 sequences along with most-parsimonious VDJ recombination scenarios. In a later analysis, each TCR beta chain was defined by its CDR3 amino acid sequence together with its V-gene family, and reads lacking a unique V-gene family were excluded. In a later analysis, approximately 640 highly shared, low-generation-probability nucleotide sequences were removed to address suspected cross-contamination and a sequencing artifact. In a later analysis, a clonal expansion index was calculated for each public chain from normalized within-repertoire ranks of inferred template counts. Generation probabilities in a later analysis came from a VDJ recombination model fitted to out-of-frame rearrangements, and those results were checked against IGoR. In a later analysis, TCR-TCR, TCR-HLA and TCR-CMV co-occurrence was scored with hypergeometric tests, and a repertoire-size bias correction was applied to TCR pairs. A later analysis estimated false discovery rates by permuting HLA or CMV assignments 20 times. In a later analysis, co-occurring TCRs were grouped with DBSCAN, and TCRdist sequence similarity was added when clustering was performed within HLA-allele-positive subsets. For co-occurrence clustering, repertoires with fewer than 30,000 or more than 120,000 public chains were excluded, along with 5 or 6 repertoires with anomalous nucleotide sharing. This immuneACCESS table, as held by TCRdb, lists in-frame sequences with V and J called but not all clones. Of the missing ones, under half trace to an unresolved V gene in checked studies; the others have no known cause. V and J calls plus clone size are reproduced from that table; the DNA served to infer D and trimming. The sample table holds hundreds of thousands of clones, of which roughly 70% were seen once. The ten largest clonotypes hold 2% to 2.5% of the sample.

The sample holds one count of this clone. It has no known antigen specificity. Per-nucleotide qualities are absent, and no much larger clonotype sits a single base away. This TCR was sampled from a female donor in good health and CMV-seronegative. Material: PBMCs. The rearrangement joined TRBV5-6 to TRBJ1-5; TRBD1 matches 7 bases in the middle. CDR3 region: CASSLTPGGSNQPQHF. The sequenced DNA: TGTGCCAGCAGCTTGACCCCAGGGGGATCTAATCAGCCCCAGCATTTT.